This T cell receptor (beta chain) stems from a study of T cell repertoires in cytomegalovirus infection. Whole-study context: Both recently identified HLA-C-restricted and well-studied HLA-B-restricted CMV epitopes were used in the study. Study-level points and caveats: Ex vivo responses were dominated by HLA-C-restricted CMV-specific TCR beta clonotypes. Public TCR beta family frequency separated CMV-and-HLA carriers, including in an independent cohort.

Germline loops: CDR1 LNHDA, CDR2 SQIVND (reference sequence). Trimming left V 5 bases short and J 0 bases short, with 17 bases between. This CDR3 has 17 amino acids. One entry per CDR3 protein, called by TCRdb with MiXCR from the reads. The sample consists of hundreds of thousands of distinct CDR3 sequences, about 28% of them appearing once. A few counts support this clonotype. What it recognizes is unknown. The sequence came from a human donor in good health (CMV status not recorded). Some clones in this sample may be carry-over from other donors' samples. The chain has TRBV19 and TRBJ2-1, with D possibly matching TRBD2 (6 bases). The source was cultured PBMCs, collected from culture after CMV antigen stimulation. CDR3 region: CASSLVRGGDSYNEQFF. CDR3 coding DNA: TGTGCCAGTAGTCTCGTGCGGGGCGGGGACTCCTACAATGAGCAGTTCTTC.